This T cell receptor (beta chain) was retrieved from a study of blood T cell repertoires in COVID-19. Study summary: PBMCs, B-cell-depleted T cells, or T cells were the source of the cDNA or gDNA that made up the material.

TCRdb's table, derived via immunoSEQ multiplex PCR, lists solely in-frame clones and lacks some. Of 250,000 to 350,000 clones listed, over 75% are singletons. The study recruited people aged roughly 18 to 89 years across approximately 25 US areas. Deletions cut 7 bases from V and 6 bases from J, with 26 bases between. Germline CDR1 is SGHAT and CDR2 is FQNNGV. The length of the CDR3 is 17 residues. Material for sequencing was PBMCs or T cells enriched from blood (not recorded which). This rearrangement joins TRBV11-2 to TRBJ2-3, with a weak D call TRBD1 (5 bases). The clonotype was recovered from a woman in her twenties or thirties who had recovered from COVID-19. In nucleotides, the CDR3 is TGTGCCAGCAACCCTCAAGGGGCTACACGAGGTCTTGATACGCAGTATTTT. Translation gives CASNPQGATRGLDTQYF. The entire variable domain, with the rest obtained from reference TRBV11-2 and TRBJ2-3, is as follows: EAGVAQSPRYKIIEKRQSVAFWCNPISGHATLYWYQQILGQGPKLLIQFQNNGVVDDSQLPKDRFSAERLKGVDSTLKIQPAKLEDSAVYLCASNPQGATRGLDTQYFGPGTRLTVL.